This is a list of T cell receptor beta chains from one sample in a study of identical twins. From the 5' RACE reads, TCRdb called clonotypes with MiXCR, one entry per CDR3 protein. Among around 480,000 distinct CDR3 sequences listed, 14% were seen once. The same data also went into a second study, on yellow fever vaccine responses in identical twins.

Sequences were obtained from CD4+ T cells sorted from blood. These receptors were collected from a woman between 18 and 29 years old in good health. The CDR3 runs from the conserved cysteine through the conserved F or W. Fields, in order: D gene, clone size, J gene, V gene, CDR3 protein, CDR3 DNA. D genes are given only for firm matches. A row's size may be missing; if present it is once, few, many or a size class.

>TRBD2|few|TRBJ2-7|TRBV10-3
CAISGRSGNVFVEQYF
TGTGCCATCAGTGGCCGTAGCGGGAATGTATTCGTCGAGCAGTACTTC
>TRBD1|few|TRBJ2-4|TRBV18
CASSPLGTGAWNIQYF
TGTGCCAGCTCACCACTCGGGACAGGGGCATGGAACATTCAGTACTTC
>TRBD1|few|TRBJ1-6|TRBV20-1
CSARPGQGARDSPLHF
TGCAGTGCTAGACCGGGACAGGGGGCTAGAGATTCACCCCTCCACTTT
>NA|few|TRBJ2-2|TRBV7-8
CASSLRQPTGELFF
TGTGCCAGCAGCCTCAGACAGCCAACCGGGGAGCTGTTTTTT
>NA|NA|TRBJ2-3|TRBV28
CASPLGGVDTQYF
TGTGCCAGCCCCCTAGGGGGGGTCGATACGCAGTATTTT
>NA|NA|TRBJ2-1|TRBV27
CASTSGAHNEQFF
TGTGCCAGCACCTCCGGGGCGCACAATGAGCAGTTCTTC
>TRBD1|few|TRBJ2-3|TRBV7-2
CASSSRDSTTDTQYF
TGTGCCAGCAGCTCCCGGGACAGTACCACAGATACGCAGTATTTT
>NA|NA|TRBJ2-5|TRBV3-1
CASSQRTSGGRETQYF
TGTGCCAGCAGCCAAAGGACTTCAGGAGGTAGGGAGACCCAGTACTTC
>TRBD1|NA|TRBJ2-7|TRBV28
CASSPLTGTGAYEQYF
TGTGCCAGCAGTCCCCTAACCGGGACAGGGGCCTACGAGCAGTACTTC
>NA|NA|TRBJ1-5|TRBV12-3/TRBV12-4
CASSPRLQGQPQHF
TGTGCCAGCAGTCCCCGTCTGCAGGGTCAGCCCCAGCATTTT
>TRBD2|few|TRBJ2-3|TRBV15
CATSSGGTADTQYF
TGTGCCACCAGCAGCGGGGGGACCGCAGATACGCAGTATTTT
>NA|NA|TRBJ2-3|TRBV20-1
CSAFGTAADTQYF
TGCAGTGCCTTCGGGACTGCGGCAGATACGCAGTATTTT
>NA|few|TRBJ2-2|TRBV7-2
CASSLESSFGELFF
TGTGCCAGCAGCTTAGAATCGTCGTTCGGGGAGCTGTTTTTT
>TRBD2|few|TRBJ2-2|TRBV5-5
CASSLAGTGGGPGELFF
TGTGCCAGCAGCTTGGCGGGGACCGGGGGGGGGCCCGGGGAGCTGTTTTTT
>TRBD2|NA|TRBJ2-7|TRBV20-1
CSARDKTSGAYEQYF
TGCAGTGCTAGAGATAAGACTAGCGGGGCCTACGAGCAGTACTTC
>NA|few|TRBJ2-5|TRBV7-2
CASSLGHYQETQYF
TGTGCCAGCAGCTTAGGCCACTACCAAGAGACCCAGTACTTC
>TRBD2|few|TRBJ2-5|TRBV12-3/TRBV12-4
CASSQLAGGPLRETQYF
TGTGCCAGCAGTCAACTAGCGGGGGGGCCTTTGCGAGAGACCCAGTACTTC
>TRBD2|NA|TRBJ2-5|TRBV24-1
CATSDPRGVQETQYF
TGTGCCACCAGTGACCCCCGGGGGGTACAAGAGACCCAGTACTTC
>TRBD1|few|TRBJ1-1|TRBV2
CASKIGDRGSYTEAFF
TGTGCCAGCAAAATTGGGGACAGGGGGTCCTACACTGAAGCTTTCTTT
>NA|NA|TRBJ1-1|TRBV20-1
CSAGYGANTEAFF
TGCAGTGCTGGATACGGCGCGAACACTGAAGCTTTCTTT
>TRBD1|few|TRBJ2-3|TRBV4-1
CASSQRPGQGDTSTDTQYF
TGCGCCAGCAGCCAAAGGCCGGGACAGGGGGACACTAGCACAGATACGCAGTATTTT
>TRBD2|NA|TRBJ2-3|TRBV6-1
CASSRGGLAGGRADTQYF
TGTGCCAGCAGTCGAGGGGGACTAGCGGGGGGCCGCGCAGATACGCAGTATTTT
>TRBD1|NA|TRBJ2-3|TRBV20-1
CSAHAGTGSVDTQYF
TGCAGTGCTCACGCCGGGACAGGGTCGGTGGATACGCAGTATTTT
>NA|few|TRBJ1-1|TRBV27
CASIDGMNTEAFF
TGTGCCAGCATAGATGGAATGAACACTGAAGCTTTCTTT
>TRBD2|NA|TRBJ2-1|TRBV12-3/TRBV12-4
CTSRGDTTGLAEIYNEQFF
TGTACCAGCAGGGGGGACACCACGGGACTAGCGGAAATATACAATGAGCAGTTCTTC
>TRBD1|few|TRBJ1-1|TRBV28
CASSPLGQGANTEAFF
TGTGCCAGCTCCCCCCTAGGACAGGGGGCGAACACTGAAGCTTTCTTT
>TRBD2|NA|TRBJ2-3|TRBV9
CASSVFTLTSVNTDTQYF
TGTGCCAGCAGCGTTTTCACGTTGACTAGCGTGAACACAGATACGCAGTATTTT
>NA|NA|TRBJ2-7|TRBV18
CASSPPLRVWEQYF
TGTGCCAGCTCACCACCTTTAAGGGTCTGGGAGCAGTACTTC
>NA|NA|TRBJ2-3|TRBV5-1
CASSLPRESTDTQYF
TGCGCCAGCAGCTTACCAAGGGAAAGCACAGATACGCAGTATTTT
>NA|few|TRBJ2-7|TRBV18
CASSSLANYEQYF
TGTGCCAGCTCATCGCTAGCGAACTACGAGCAGTACTTC
>NA|few|TRBJ2-1|TRBV7-9
CAGERGNEQFF
TGTGCCGGCGAACGGGGGAATGAGCAGTTCTTC
>NA|few|TRBJ1-2|TRBV5-1
CASSLDRLGGYTF
TGCGCCAGCAGCTTGGACAGGCTCGGTGGCTACACCTTC
>NA|many|TRBJ2-7|TRBV20-1
CSARIIYEQYF
TGCAGTGCTAGAATCATCTACGAGCAGTACTTC
>TRBD2|NA|TRBJ2-1|TRBV6-1
CATQGPGGRTYNEQFF
TGTGCCACACAGGGTCCGGGGGGGCGGACCTACAATGAGCAGTTCTTC
>NA|NA|TRBJ2-2|TRBV11-2
CASSLWIGNTGELFF
TGTGCCAGCAGCTTATGGATAGGAAACACCGGGGAGCTGTTTTTT
>NA|NA|TRBJ2-1|TRBV15
CATSRDQTRFNEQFF
TGTGCCACCAGCAGGGATCAGACTAGATTCAATGAGCAGTTCTTC
>TRBD2|few|TRBJ2-5|TRBV10-2
CASSGSGRVETQYF
TGCGCCAGCAGTGGTAGCGGGAGAGTAGAGACCCAGTACTTC
>TRBD1|NA|TRBJ2-7|TRBV10-3
CAITGTANEQYF
TGTGCCATCACAGGGACAGCAAACGAGCAGTACTTC
>TRBD2|NA|TRBJ2-2|TRBV4-3
CASSLTSGSNTGELLF
TGCGCCAGCAGCCTGACTAGCGGATCGAACACCGGGGAGCTGTTATTT
>TRBD2|NA|TRBJ2-1|TRBV7-3
CASSLFAGGPSEQFF
TGTGCCAGCAGCTTATTTGCGGGGGGGCCGAGTGAGCAGTTCTTC
>TRBD1|NA|TRBJ2-5|TRBV7-7
CASSLGSGGVQETQYF
TGTGCTAGCAGCTTAGGGTCAGGGGGTGTCCAAGAGACCCAGTACTTC
>NA|NA|TRBJ2-3|TRBV18
CASSQLDTSDTQYF
TGTGCCAGCTCACAACTTGACACTTCAGATACGCAGTATTTT
>NA|few|TRBJ2-3|TRBV20-1
CSALGGTSTDTQYF
TGCAGTGCTCTAGGGGGGACTAGCACAGATACGCAGTATTTT
>NA|few|TRBJ2-1|TRBV27
CASRFGQSTGYEQFF
TGTGCCAGCCGATTTGGGCAGTCCACAGGGTATGAGCAGTTCTTC
>NA|NA|TRBJ2-7|TRBV6-5
CASRDSGGRAGSYEHYF
TGTGCCAGCAGAGACTCGGGGGGCAGGGCCGGCTCCTACGAGCACTACTTC
>TRBD2|few|TRBJ2-6|TRBV15
CATSRGLAGPSGANVLTF
TGTGCCACCAGCCGGGGACTAGCGGGCCCCTCTGGGGCCAACGTCCTGACTTTC
>NA|few|TRBJ2-6|TRBV19
CASSKAERANVLTF
TGTGCCAGTAGTAAGGCAGAGAGGGCCAACGTCCTGACTTTC
>TRBD1|NA|TRBJ1-5|TRBV19
CASSVRTGSQPQHF
TGTGCCAGTAGTGTCCGGACAGGGAGTCAGCCCCAGCATTTT
>TRBD2|few|TRBJ2-2|TRBV7-3
CASSFQAGGTTGELFF
TGTGCCAGCAGCTTTCAAGCGGGGGGCACCACCGGGGAGCTGTTTTTT
>TRBD1|NA|TRBJ2-7|TRBV2
CAAGRDRVTYEQYF
TGTGCCGCAGGCCGGGACAGGGTTACCTACGAGCAGTACTTC
>NA|many|TRBJ2-2|TRBV20-1
CSAGSGNTGELFF
TGCAGTGCTGGAAGCGGAAACACCGGGGAGCTGTTTTTT
>TRBD2|few|TRBJ2-3|TRBV7-9
CASRLRGAGDTQYF
TGTGCCAGCAGATTGCGGGGGGCTGGAGATACGCAGTATTTT